These T cell receptor beta chains were read from a single sample in a study of CD8 T cells in Susac syndrome. TCRdb reprocessed the immunoSEQ multiplex PCR reads with MiXCR, giving one entry per CDR3 protein. In the table there are some 300,000 distinct CDR3 sequences, 89% of which are singletons. What was sequenced was CD8+ T cells from PBMCs. The receptors stem from a human donor with multiple sclerosis. Both conserved end residues are part of each CDR3. The D gene is left open where the match is weak. Some rows have no size entry. The others give once, few or many, or a class for an expanded clone.

once - TRBJ2-2 TRBV20-1 TGCAGTGCCACTTTTACCGGGGAGCTGTTTTTT CSATFTGELFF
- - TRBJ2-1 TRBV7-8 TGTGCCAGCAGGGGTTTATTGCAGGAGTTAGTCAATGAGCAGTTCTTC CASRGLLQELVNEQFF
- - TRBJ1-2 TRBV2 TGTGCCAGCCCCCGGGACACCACTAACTATGGCTACACCTTC CASPRDTTNYGYTF
- - TRBJ1-1 TRBV15 TGTGCCACCAGCAGAGAGACCCCTTTTGAAGCTTTCTTT CATSRETPFEAFF
- - TRBJ1-6 TRBV4-3 TGCGCCAGCAGCCAAGATTGGGACCGGACTTATTCACCCCTCCACTTT CASSQDWDRTYSPLHF
- - TRBJ2-7 TRBV28 TGTGCCAGCAGTTCCTGGGTCGGGGGAACGTCCTACGAGCAGTACTTC CASSSWVGGTSYEQYF
- TRBD2 TRBJ2-7 TRBV27 TGTGCCAGCAGTCCCACCACTAGCGGGACCAGCGAGCAGTACTTC CASSPTTSGTSEQYF
- TRBD2 TRBJ2-1 TRBV19 TGTGCCAGTGAATTCGGCGGGGGGTACAATGAGCAGTTCTTC CASEFGGGYNEQFF
few TRBD1 TRBJ1-5 TRBV9 TGTGCCAGCAGCGTCGGGACAGGCGGGGGTCAGCCCCAGCATTTT CASSVGTGGGQPQHF
- - TRBJ2-2 TRBV4-3 TGCGCCAGCAGCCCCGACCCGATGTGGGGGGAGCTGTTTTTT CASSPDPMWGELFF
- - TRBJ2-7 TRBV29-1 TGCAGCGTTGAATCTGGCAGGGGCCACTACGAGCAGTACTTC CSVESGRGHYEQYF
once - TRBJ2-7 TRBV20-1 TGCAGTGCTGCAAACAGGCCTCCAAGCTCCTACGAGCAGTACTTC CSAANRPPSSYEQYF
once TRBD2 TRBJ2-1 TRBV3-1 TGTGCCAGCAGTCGGACTAGCGGGGGACTCAATGAGCAGTTCTTC CASSRTSGGLNEQFF
- - TRBJ2-3 TRBV29-1 TGCAGCGTTGAGGGAGAGCCAGATACGCAGTATTTT CSVEGEPDTQYF
once TRBD2 TRBJ2-4 TRBV29-1 TGCAGCGTGGAAGCCGGGGGGAACATTCAGTACTTC CSVEAGGNIQYF